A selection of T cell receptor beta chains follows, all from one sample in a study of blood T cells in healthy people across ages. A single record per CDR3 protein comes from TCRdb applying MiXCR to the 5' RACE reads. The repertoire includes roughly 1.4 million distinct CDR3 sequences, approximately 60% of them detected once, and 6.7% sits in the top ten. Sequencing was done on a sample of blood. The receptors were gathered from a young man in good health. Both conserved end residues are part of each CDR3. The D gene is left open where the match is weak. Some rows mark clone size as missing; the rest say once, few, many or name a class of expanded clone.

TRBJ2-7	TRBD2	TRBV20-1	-	CSGETSGTYEQYF	TGCAGTGGGGAGACTAGCGGTACCTACGAGCAGTACTTC
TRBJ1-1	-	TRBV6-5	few	CASSYPTTGTGTEAFF	TGTGCCAGCAGTTACCCAACAACAGGGACTGGCACTGAAGCTTTCTTT
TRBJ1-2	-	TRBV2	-	CASSEALRSAGGYTF	TGTGCCAGCAGTGAAGCGCTTCGCAGTGCCGGGGGCTACACCTTC
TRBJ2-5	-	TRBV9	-	CASSVGHNEETQYF	TGTGCCAGCAGCGTGGGTCATAATGAAGAGACCCAGTACTTC
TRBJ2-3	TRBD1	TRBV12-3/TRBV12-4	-	CASSPSPGTGKGDTQYF	TGTGCCAGCAGTCCATCCCCCGGGACAGGGAAAGGAGATACGCAGTATTTT
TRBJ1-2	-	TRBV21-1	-	CASSKERRLTGYGYTF	TGTGCCAGCAGCAAAGAGAGACGGCTGACGGGGTATGGCTACACCTTC
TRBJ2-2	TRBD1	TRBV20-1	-	CSARIRDSVRAGELFF	TGCAGTGCTAGAATCCGGGACAGTGTTAGGGCCGGGGAGCTGTTTTTT
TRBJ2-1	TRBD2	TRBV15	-	CATSRVETSGRSYNEQFF	TGTGCCACCAGCAGAGTCGAGACTAGCGGGAGAAGTTACAATGAGCAGTTCTTC
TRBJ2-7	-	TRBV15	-	CATSRVGGEQYF	TGTGCCACCAGCAGAGTTGGGGGCGAGCAGTACTTC
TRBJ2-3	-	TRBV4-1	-	CASSPLTEVKGDTQYF	TGCGCCAGCAGCCCACTCACAGAGGTGAAGGGTGATACGCAGTATTTT
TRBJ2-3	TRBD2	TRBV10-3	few	CAISRTSGGDFLTDTQYF	TGTGCCATCAGTAGAACTAGCGGGGGGGATTTTCTCACAGATACGCAGTATTTT
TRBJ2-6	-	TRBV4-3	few	CASSQDSGTGANVLTF	TGCGCCAGCAGCCAAGATTCGGGGACTGGGGCCAACGTCCTGACTTTC
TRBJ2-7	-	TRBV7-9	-	CASSPWTSYEQYF	TGTGCCAGCAGCCCATGGACCTCCTACGAGCAGTACTTC
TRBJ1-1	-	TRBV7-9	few	CASSLGGSGTEAFF	TGTGCCAGCAGTTTGGGGGGCTCGGGTACTGAAGCTTTCTTT
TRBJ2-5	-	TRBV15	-	CATSPLGETQYF	TGTGCCACCAGCCCCCTGGGAGAGACCCAGTACTTC
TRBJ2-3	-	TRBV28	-	CASSPRLVTSTDTQYF	TGTGCCAGCAGTCCCCGACTAGTGACTAGCACAGATACGCAGTATTTT
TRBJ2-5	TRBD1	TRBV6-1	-	CASTPGQGETQYF	TGTGCCAGCACGCCCGGACAGGGGGAGACCCAGTACTTC
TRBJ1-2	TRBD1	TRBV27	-	CASSLGQGASSYGYTF	TGTGCCAGCAGTCTAGGACAGGGGGCAAGTTCCTATGGCTACACCTTC
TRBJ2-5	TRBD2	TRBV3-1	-	CASSPRTREETQYF	TGTGCCAGCAGCCCTAGGACTAGGGAAGAGACCCAGTACTTC
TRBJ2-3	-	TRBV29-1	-	CSSKPGTDTQYF	TGCAGCTCTAAACCGGGGACAGATACGCAGTATTTT
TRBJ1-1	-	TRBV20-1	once	CSATSTLNTEAFF	TGCAGTGCTACAAGTACTCTGAACACTGAAGCTTTCTTT
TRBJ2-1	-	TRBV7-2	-	CASSLLGYMDPHEQFF	TGTGCCAGCAGCTTACTGGGCTATATGGACCCCCATGAGCAGTTCTTC